The T cell receptor beta chain described here comes from a study of cytomegalovirus exposure and HLA in healthy donors. The germline V gene encodes CDR1 LGHNA and CDR2 YSLEER. V lost 1 base and J lost 10; bases outside the gene matches: 6. CDR3 size: 14 residues. Findings and caveats of the study: Under in vitro conditions, three CMV-associated chains were confirmed as specific for CMV antigens.

For this clone: Its antigen is unknown.

The PCR contained 60 Vbeta and 13 Jbeta primers. Generated by immunoSEQ multiplex PCR, the TCRdb table keeps only in-frame clones and is missing some. The sample lists approximately 200,000 clones, about four fifths seen once, with over 1.5% in the top ten. The sequence derives from a girl under 18 in good health and CMV-seropositive. Sequencing was performed on PBMCs. This chain joins TRBV4-3 and TRBJ2-1, with 8 bases matching TRBD1. This CDR3 is CASSQGSGGGEQFF. The CDR3, as DNA: TGCGCCAGCAGCCAAGGTTCAGGGGGCGGCGAGCAGTTCTTC.